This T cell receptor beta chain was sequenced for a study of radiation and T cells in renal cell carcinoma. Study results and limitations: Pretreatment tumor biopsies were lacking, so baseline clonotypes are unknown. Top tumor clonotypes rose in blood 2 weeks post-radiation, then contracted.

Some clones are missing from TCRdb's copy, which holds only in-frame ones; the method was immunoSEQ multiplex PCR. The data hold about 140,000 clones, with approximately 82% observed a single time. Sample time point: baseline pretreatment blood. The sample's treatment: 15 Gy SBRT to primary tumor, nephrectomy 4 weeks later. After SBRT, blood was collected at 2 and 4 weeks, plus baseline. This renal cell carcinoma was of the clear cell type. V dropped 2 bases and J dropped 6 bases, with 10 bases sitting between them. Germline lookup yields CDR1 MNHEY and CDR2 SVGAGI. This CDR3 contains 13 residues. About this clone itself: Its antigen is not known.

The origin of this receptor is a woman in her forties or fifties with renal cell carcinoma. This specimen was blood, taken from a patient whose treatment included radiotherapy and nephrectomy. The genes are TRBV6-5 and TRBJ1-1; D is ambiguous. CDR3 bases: TGTGCCAGCAGTTACGAGGGCCTACCTGAAGCTTTCTTT. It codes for CASSYEGLPEAFF.